This T cell receptor beta chain is drawn from a study of cytomegalovirus exposure and HLA in healthy donors. The study, taken as a whole, reports: One variant, a missense change in DCLRE1C, was linked in a later analysis to TCR beta V- and J-gene trimming. In a later analysis, a genetic analysis reported fewer productive-TCR N-insertions in an Asian-associated ancestry cluster than the cohort average.

V shed 1 base and J shed 6 bases, with 19 bases lying between them. The CDR3 loop spans 16 amino acids. Germline assignment: CDR1 SGHTA and CDR2 FQGNSA. The PCR contained 60 Vbeta and 13 Jbeta primers. Assay: immunoSEQ multiplex PCR; the TCRdb copy retains only in-frame clones and omits some. Of approximately 190,000 clones listed, roughly 76% were seen once; the top ten hold approximately 2.1%. Regarding this clone: The antigen remains unidentified.

This TCR came from a woman aged 25 to 39 in good health and CMV-seropositive. The V and J genes are TRBV7-2 and TRBJ2-7; D perhaps matches TRBD1 (5 bases). Sequencing was done on a sample of PBMCs. The chain's CDR3 is CASSLGLMLGAAEQYF. The DNA of the CDR3 is TGTGCCAGCAGCTTAGGGCTTATGTTAGGGGCGGCCGAGCAGTACTTC. Combining the CDR3 with reference TRBV7-2 and TRBJ2-7 gives the whole variable domain GAGVSQSPSNKVTEKGKDVELRCDPISGHTALYWYRQSLGQGLEFLIYFQGNSAPDKSGLPSDRFSAERTGGSVSTLTIQRTQQEDSAVYLCASSLGLMLGAAEQYFGPGTRLTVT.